This T cell receptor (beta chain) was profiled in a study of PD-L1 blockade in urothelial cancer. Study as a whole: Once treatment had started, blood was analyzed at 3 weeks (second dose) and again at 6 weeks.

Using immunoSEQ multiplex PCR, the repertoire was profiled, and TCRdb retains in-frame clones only, with some absent. The sample yields fewer than 90,000 clones, approximately 90% seen once. The time point: peripheral blood 6 weeks after treatment start. Enrolled patients showed locally advanced or metastatic urothelial carcinoma. Patients each gave 1 to 8 samples, pretreatment and on-treatment. Deletions cut 2 bases from V and 4 bases from J, with 11 bases between. CDR1 is MDHEN, CDR2 SYDVKM, per germline. The CDR3 has 14 amino acids. The V and J genes are TRBV28 and TRBJ1-2; D gene uncertain. Material: PBMCs, obtained around atezolizumab (anti-PD-L1) treatment. This receptor was taken from a woman at least 80 years old with urothelial cancer. The CDR3 DNA reads TGTGCCAGCAGTTTAGGGCGGGAGGGCTATGGCTACACCTTC. It encodes CASSLGREGYGYTF.